The 18 T cell receptor beta chains listed next were all sequenced from one sample in a study of CD8+ T cells in alopecia areata (dated by TCRdb to the late 2010s). The time point label for this specimen denotes: more than three weeks on oral tofacitinib. The meaning of the sample's treatment or condition label: oral pan-JAK inhibitor, 5-10 mg twice daily. Receptor libraries were prepared by the immunoSEQ multiplex PCR assay. RNA was extracted from all samples and reverse transcribed into cDNA, which served as template for TCR sequencing. TCRdb re-hosts the immuneACCESS table, in-frame sequences only. Its copies lack some clones; in the studies checked, an unresolved V gene accounts for under half of them, and the cause for the rest is not known. The sample profile shows about 150,000 clones; roughly 54% of them were found once. Around 15% of the sample belongs to the ten largest clones. The sequenced sample was CD8+ T cells sorted from blood, obtained at week 4, from a patient treated with tofacitinib. The receptors originated from a human donor with alopecia areata.

This clone was recorded once. This chain joins TRBV30 and TRBJ1-5, with D uncertain. This CDR3 has 13 amino acids. Trimming shortened V by 2 bases and J by 8 bases, and 13 bases separated the two germline ends. CDR1 and CDR2 from the germline V gene are GTSNPN and SVGIG (reference sequence). The CDR3 protein is CAWSKGNKEPQHF. CDR3 coding DNA: TGTGCCTGGAGTAAAGGGAATAAGGAGCCCCAGCATTTT.

About this clone: This same CDR3 is encoded by further DNA sequences in the sample. The V call is TRBV27, the J call TRBJ2-5, with D maybe TRBD1 (5 bases). The CDR3 totals 11 residues. The V and J ends lost 4 bases and 5 bases respectively, with 5 bases between them. The germline CDR1 and CDR2 sequences are MNHEY and SMNVEV (reference sequence). The CDR3, as DNA: TGTGCCAGCAGTTCAGGGGAGACCCAGTACTTC. It is translated as CASSSGETQYF.

The chain is built from TRBV13 and TRBJ2-2; D call uncertain. Germline values: CDR1 PRHDT, CDR2 FYEKMQ (reference sequence). The CDR3 loop spans 11 amino acids. The V gene lost 5 bases and the J gene lost 7 bases, with 5 bases spanning the gap. The CDR3 bases are TGTGCCAGCAGCGGCGACGGGGAGCTGTTTTTT. This translates into CASSGDGELFF.

The J gene is TRBJ1-1, the V gene TRBV29-1; 7 bases align to TRBD1. V was clipped by 7 bases and J by 4 bases; unmatched bases: 12. Per the germline V gene, CDR1 is SQVTM and CDR2 is ANQGSEA. The CDR3 runs to 14 residues. The CDR3 nucleotides are TGCAGCGCGCGCACCGGGACAGCTCCCACTGAAGCTTTCTTT. Its translation: CSARTGTAPTEAFF. Drawing the rest from reference TRBV29-1 and TRBJ1-1, the complete variable domain is SAVISQKPSRDICQRGTSLTIQCQVDSQVTMMFWYRQQPGQSLTLIATANQGSEATYESGFVIDKFPISRPNLTFSTLTVSNMSPEDSSIYLCSARTGTAPTEAFFGQGTRLTVV.

The chain combines TRBV9 with TRBJ2-3; D is perhaps TRBD1 or TRBD2 (5 bases each). This CDR3 contains 14 residues. Germline CDR1 reads SGDLS; CDR2 reads YYNGEE. With 0 bases removed from V and 2 bases from J, the gap between germline ends came to 7 bases. This chain's CDR3 is CASSVAGATDTQYF. In DNA, the CDR3 is TGTGCCAGCAGCGTAGCCGGGGCCACAGATACGCAGTATTTT.

This clone turned up a few times. The chain carries TRBV7-9 and TRBJ2-7; 7 bases map to TRBD1. The CDR3 runs 13 residues. The germline V gene encodes CDR1 SEHNR and CDR2 FQNEAQ (reference sequence). V was clipped by 8 bases and J by 3 bases; unmatched bases: 7. Here the CDR3 DNA reads TGTGCCAGCGGACCACAGGGGCTCTACGAGCAGTACTTC. Translation: CASGPQGLYEQYF.

The table lists this clone with a few counts. The chain links TRBV13 to TRBJ1-1; unclear D gene. Trimming cost V 9 bases and J 3 bases, with 17 bases left between them. Germline assignment: CDR1 PRHDT and CDR2 FYEKMQ (reference sequence). CDR3 length: 14 amino acids. The CDR3 is CARRLRGTDTEAFF. For the CDR3, the DNA is TGTGCCAGGCGTCTTCGGGGAACAGACACTGAAGCTTTCTTT.

The genes are TRBV30 and TRBJ1-6; possible D gene TRBD1, 6 bases. Trimming took 4 bases from V and 6 from J, leaving 25 bases between them. CDR3 size: 18 residues. Germline CDR1 is GTSNPN and CDR2 is SVGIG (reference sequence). As DNA, the CDR3 is TGTGCCTGGAAAGGGGGTCCCTTACTCGCCGCGTCTAATTCACCCCTCCACTTT. Translating it yields CAWKGGPLLAASNSPLHF.

J is TRBJ2-7 and V is TRBV5-4; 7 bases map to TRBD2. J was trimmed by 0 bases and V by 1 base; bases with no gene match: 1. Germline-derived CDR1 and CDR2 are SGHNT and YYREEE (reference sequence). This CDR3 is built from 14 residues. CDR3 sequence: CASSLSGGSYEQYF. The CDR3 nucleotides are TGTGCCAGCAGCTTGTCGGGGGGCTCCTACGAGCAGTACTTC.

Turning to this clone: The junction shows a germline mismatch at one end, possibly a read error. The genes are TRBV7-7 and TRBJ2-7; no firm D call. The CDR3 loop spans 13 amino acids. Germline lookup yields CDR1 SSHAT and CDR2 FNYEAQ (reference sequence). The CDR3 DNA reads TGTGCTAGCAGCTTAAGGCCTGACTACGAGCAGTACTTC. Amino acid sequence: CASSLRPDYEQYF.

This clone was detected only a few times. At the DNA level, this CDR3 is encoded by other sequences in the same sample as well. The V and J genes are TRBV5-1 and TRBJ1-1, with no clear D. The CDR3 is 13 residues long. Per germline, CDR1 SGHRS and CDR2 YFSETQ. Trimming stripped 0 bases from V and 5 bases from J, with 8 bases between. The CDR3 bases are TGCGCCAGCAGCTTGGAGGGAAAAACTGAAGCTTTCTTT. Residues: CASSLEGKTEAFF.

This clone turned up a few times. The gene calls are TRBV25-1 and TRBJ2-7, with D possibly TRBD2 on 6 matching bases. The CDR3 contains 11 residues. Trimming took 4 bases from V and 7 from J, leaving 8 bases between them. Germline CDR1 reads MGHDK; CDR2 reads SYGVNS. In DNA form, the CDR3 reads TGTGCCAGCAGTGCTGGGGGGGAGCAGTACTTC. Residues: CASSAGGEQYF.

V usage is TRBV6-5 and J usage is TRBJ2-7; 8 bases match TRBD2. This CDR3 spans 16 amino acids. CDR1 is MNHEY, CDR2 SVGAGI, per germline. The V gene end was trimmed by 2 bases and the J gene end by 3 bases; junction bases not matched to a gene: 9. In DNA, the CDR3 is TGTGCCAGCAGTTACGACACCGGGACTAGAGGCTACGAGCAGTACTTC. Protein product: CASSYDTGTRGYEQYF.

This sequence joins TRBV2 and TRBJ1-5; D uncertain. Germline CDR1 is SNHLY and CDR2 is FYNNEI. Trimming stripped 5 bases from V and 1 base from J, with 6 bases between. This CDR3 region has 13 residues. As DNA, the CDR3 is TGTGCCAGCAGTTTCTGGAGCAATCAGCCCCAGCATTTT. Amino acids: CASSFWSNQPQHF.

The table lists this clone with many counts. V usage is TRBV4-1 and J usage is TRBJ2-7; D uncertain. The CDR3 length is 16 residues. Trimming left V 1 base short and J 0 bases short, with 13 bases between. The germline V gene encodes CDR1 MGHRA and CDR2 YSYEKL. CDR3 sequence: CASSQVLGIRSYEQYF. CDR3 coding DNA: TGCGCCAGCAGCCAAGTTCTGGGGATCCGCTCCTACGAGCAGTACTTC.

The chain couples TRBV13 to TRBJ1-1, with unresolved D. Germline V CDR1 and CDR2: PRHDT, FYEKMQ (reference sequence). The CDR3 runs 14 residues. V lost 0 bases and J 0 bases, leaving 5 bases between the germline ends. Here the CDR3 reads CASSLGTLNTEAFF. For the CDR3, the DNA is TGTGCCAGCAGCTTAGGGACGCTGAACACTGAAGCTTTCTTT. Full variable domain (remainder filled in from reference TRBV13 and TRBJ1-1): AAGVIQSPRHLIKEKRETATLKCYPIPRHDTVYWYQQGPGQDPQFLISFYEKMQSDKGSIPDRFSAQQFSDYHSELNMSSLELGDSALYFCASSLGTLNTEAFFGQGTRLTVV.

This clone has only a few counts. A much more abundant neighbour one base away suggests this may be a read error. The identical CDR3 is also encoded by other nucleotide sequences in the sample. V and J are TRBV7-2 and TRBJ2-5, with 8 bases lining up with TRBD2. Germline V gene data show CDR1 as SGHTA and CDR2 as FQGNSA. CDR3 length equals 14 residues. J gave up 2 bases and V 2 bases, and 1 base lay outside the gene matches. For the CDR3, the DNA is TGTGCCAGCAGCTTATTAGCGGGACAAGAGACCCAGTACTTC. Its protein product is CASSLLAGQETQYF.

This chain joins TRBV9 and TRBJ2-7; TRBD1 agrees at 9 bases. The CDR3 runs to 15 residues. The V and J ends lost 4 bases and 1 base, in that order; junction bases with no gene match: 6. In germline, CDR1 is SGDLS, CDR2 YYNGEE. The CDR3 DNA reads TGTGCCAGCAGCCCGCAGGGGACAGGGTCCTACGAGCAGTACTTC. Its protein product is CASSPQGTGSYEQYF.